What follows are 27 T cell receptor beta chains derived from one specimen sequenced in a study of cytomegalovirus exposure and HLA in healthy donors. Vbeta (60) and Jbeta (13) primers were used in the PCR. This table comes from immunoSEQ multiplex PCR, and its TCRdb copy is limited to in-frame clones, with some not included. In the table there are more than 90,000 clones, 65% to 85% of which are singletons. Sequencing was carried out using PBMCs. All receptors derive from a man in his fifties in good health and CMV-seropositive.

The J gene is TRBJ2-3, the V gene TRBV7-2; D is possibly TRBD1 (5 bases). This CDR3 comprises 14 residues. V lost 3 bases to trimming and J lost 1 base, with 8 bases between them. Germline V gene lookup returns CDR1 SGHTA and CDR2 FQGNSA. Written as DNA, the CDR3 is TGTGCCAGCAGCTTGGGGCTAGGCACAGATACGCAGTATTTT. It encodes CASSLGLGTDTQYF. Full variable domain (missing parts from reference TRBV7-2 and TRBJ2-3): GAGVSQSPSNKVTEKGKDVELRCDPISGHTALYWYRQSLGQGLEFLIYFQGNSAPDKSGLPSDRFSAERTGGSVSTLTIQRTQQEDSAVYLCASSLGLGTDTQYFGPGTRLTVL.

The J gene is TRBJ1-5, the V gene TRBV2; TRBD1 matches 8 bases. CDR3 length equals 14 residues. The junction had 2 bases not matched to a gene; V was cut back by 6 bases and J by 1 base. Germline values: CDR1 SNHLY, CDR2 FYNNEI. The CDR3 DNA follows: TGTGCCAGCAGGCGGACAGGGAGCAATCAGCCCCAGCATTTT. This codes for CASRRTGSNQPQHF.

The V and J genes are TRBV5-1 and TRBJ1-1; D not certain. The V gene lost 2 bases and the J gene lost 11 bases, with 16 bases spanning the gap. In germline, CDR1 is SGHRS, CDR2 YFSETQ. The CDR3 length is 13 residues. DNA of the CDR3: TGCGCCAGCAGCTTTGGTGGCGACACGGTGGCTTTCTTT. Its protein is CASSFGGDTVAFF. The full variable domain, rest sourced from reference TRBV5-1 and TRBJ1-1, is KAGVTQTPRYLIKTRGQQVTLSCSPISGHRSVSWYQQTPGQGLQFLFEYFSETQRNKGNFPGRFSGRQFSNSRSEMNVSTLELGDSALYLCASSFGGDTVAFFGQGTRLTVV.

The chain couples TRBV25-1 to TRBJ2-1, with a weak D call TRBD2 (5 bases). Between the trimmed V and J ends, which lost 8 bases and 7 bases, there was a span of 21 bases. CDR1 and CDR2 from the germline V gene are MGHDK and SYGVNS. The CDR3 covers 15 residues. The CDR3 region has the DNA TGTGCCAGCTCCCCCGCGACTTCCCCGGGAAATGAGCAGTTCTTC. Its translation is CASSPATSPGNEQFF.

V gene TRBV7-2 combines with J gene TRBJ1-2; D unclear. Trimming shortened V by 5 bases and J by 3 bases, and 16 bases separated the two germline ends. CDR3 length: 15 amino acids. Germline CDR1 SGHTA, CDR2 FQGNSA. DNA of the CDR3: TGTGCCAGCAGCCCGACGAGGGTCCCCTACTATGGCTACACCTTC. Protein: CASSPTRVPYYGYTF. The full variable domain, with the rest looked up from reference TRBV7-2 and TRBJ1-2, is GAGVSQSPSNKVTEKGKDVELRCDPISGHTALYWYRQSLGQGLEFLIYFQGNSAPDKSGLPSDRFSAERTGGSVSTLTIQRTQQEDSAVYLCASSPTRVPYYGYTFGSGTRLTVV.

The CDR3: CASSPTQGNYGYTF. As DNA, the CDR3 is TGCGCCAGCAGCCCGACACAGGGGAACTATGGCTACACCTTC. This sequence joins TRBV5-1 and TRBJ1-2; 7 bases are shared with TRBD1. J lost 2 bases, V lost 4 bases, and 5 bases had no gene match. Germline CDR1 SGHRS, CDR2 YFSETQ. The CDR3 extends over 14 amino acids.

V gene TRBV27 combines with J gene TRBJ2-1, with 7 bases matching TRBD1. In germline, CDR1 is MNHEY, CDR2 SMNVEV (reference sequence). V trimming: 3 bases; J trimming: 4 bases; junction bases outside the gene matches: 12. CDR3 size: 17 residues. DNA for the CDR3: TGTGCCAGCAGTTTCCCCTCAGGGGGAGTTGGATACAATGAGCAGTTCTTC. Translating gives CASSFPSGGVGYNEQFF.

The chain couples TRBV10-3 to TRBJ2-6, with D possibly matching TRBD2 (6 bases). V was clipped by 1 base and J by 1 base, with 8 bases between them. This CDR3 spans 16 amino acids. Germline V gene sequence: CDR1 ENHRY, CDR2 SYGVKD. The CDR3 is CAISEYGGSGANVLTF. The CDR3 DNA reads as TGTGCCATCAGTGAGTACGGGGGTTCTGGGGCCAACGTCCTGACTTTC.

The chain is built from TRBV9 and TRBJ2-7; 13 bases map to TRBD2. Looked up from germline, CDR1 is SGDLS and CDR2 is YYNGEE. The CDR3 is 19 amino acids. The V and J ends lost 0 bases and 6 bases, in that order; junction bases with no gene match: 15. The CDR3 DNA follows: TGTGCCAGCAGCGTAGCTACTGGGACTAGCGGGATAGTCTTCTCCGAGCAGTACTTC. It specifies CASSVATGTSGIVFSEQYF.

CDR3 sequence (DNA): TGTGCCAGTAGTTCGAGGACAGGTTCGGATGAGCAGTTCTTC. This sequence encodes CASSSRTGSDEQFF. This chain connects TRBV19 to TRBJ2-1, with 7 positions matching TRBD1. The CDR3 is 14 residues long. J gave up 8 bases and V 5 bases, and 9 bases lay outside the gene matches. Germline CDR1 LNHDA, CDR2 SQIVND (reference sequence).

Only one count was recorded for this clone. V is TRBV5-6 and J is TRBJ1-2, with a weak D call TRBD1 (6 bases). The CDR3 is 15 amino acids. V lost 3 bases and J 0 bases, leaving 12 bases between the germline ends. In germline, CDR1 is SGHDT, CDR2 YYEEEE. CDR3 protein: CASSSYREANYGYTF. The DNA of the CDR3 is TGTGCCAGCAGCTCGTACAGGGAAGCTAACTATGGCTACACCTTC.

This clone was recorded a few times. The chain joins TRBV4-3 to TRBJ2-7; 10 bases match TRBD2. Looked up from germline, CDR1 is LGHNA and CDR2 is YSLEER. The CDR3 totals 15 residues. With 4 bases clipped from V and 0 bases from J, the junction kept 3 bases outside the gene matches. CDR3 sequence reads: CASSPRTSGSYEQYF. The CDR3 coding sequence is TGCGCCAGCAGCCCTCGGACTAGCGGCTCCTACGAGCAGTACTTC.

There are a few counts of this clone. The rearrangement links TRBV6-1 to TRBJ2-7; 10 positions match TRBD1. Germline V gene sequence: CDR1 MNHNS, CDR2 SASEGT. V lost 1 base and J lost 0; bases outside the gene matches: 0. CDR3 size: 15 residues. This chain's CDR3 is CASSEGTGGSYEQYF. CDR3 bases: TGTGCCAGCAGTGAAGGGACAGGGGGCTCCTACGAGCAGTACTTC.

In this sample, this clone turned up once. The gene calls are TRBV27 and TRBJ2-7; 8 bases match TRBD2. The CDR3 contains 15 residues. Germline V lookup: CDR1 MNHEY, CDR2 SMNVEV (reference sequence). V was clipped by 0 bases and J by 3 bases; unmatched bases: 4. CDR3 loop: CASSLSGLGNYEQYF. DNA of the CDR3: TGTGCCAGCAGTTTATCGGGACTAGGAAACTACGAGCAGTACTTC.

As for this clone: The same CDR3 arises from other DNA sequences in this sample as well. The chain has TRBV7-8 and TRBJ1-5; 9 bases fit TRBD1. V was pared by 1 base and J by 7 bases, with 8 bases of the junction left unmatched. This CDR3 is 16 amino acids long. Germline V gene lookup returns CDR1 SGHVS and CDR2 FQNEAQ. In DNA form, the CDR3 reads TGTGCCAGCAGCTTAGAGAGGGGACAGGGCGGGCAGCCCCAGCATTTT. This gives the protein CASSLERGQGGQPQHF.

The genes are TRBV14 and TRBJ2-6; 7 bases agree with TRBD1. The junction had 9 bases not matched to a gene; V was cut back by 1 base and J by 0 bases. Per the germline V gene, CDR1 is SGHDN and CDR2 is FVKESK. There are 19 residues in the CDR3. This chain's CDR3 is CASSQGLRQGVSGANVLTF. For the CDR3, the DNA is TGTGCCAGCAGCCAAGGACTTAGACAGGGAGTCTCTGGGGCCAACGTCCTGACTTTC.

This CDR3 reads CASSPRNRGFSFYTF. CDR3 DNA: TGTGCCAGCTCACCACGGAACCGAGGTTTTAGTTTCTACACCTTC. The J gene is TRBJ1-2, the V gene TRBV18, with D hard to call. V gave up 1 base and J gave up 10 bases, with 19 bases separating them. Germline V lookup: CDR1 KGHSH, CDR2 LQKENI. The CDR3 spans 15 residues.

The V and J genes are TRBV6-1 and TRBJ2-1, with 9 nucleotides matching TRBD2. Trimming removed 6 bases from V and 8 bases from J; junction bases left unmatched: 8. The CDR3 totals 14 residues. Germline CDR1 and CDR2: MNHNS and SASEGT. As DNA, the CDR3 is TGTGCCAGCAGGAGCGGGAGGTTCGAGGATGAGCAGTTCTTC. Translated: CASRSGRFEDEQFF.

The chain couples TRBV6-5 to TRBJ1-6, with 7 bases aligning to TRBD1. Looked up from germline, CDR1 is MNHEY and CDR2 is SVGAGI. The CDR3 consists of 14 residues. V lost 2 bases, J lost 14 bases, and 9 bases stayed unmatched. The CDR3 reads CASSYGTAEKSLHF. CDR3 DNA: TGTGCCAGCAGTTACGGGACAGCCGAGAAATCCCTCCACTTT.

This chain connects TRBV5-1 to TRBJ2-2; TRBD2 matches at 8 bases. V shed 4 bases and J 5 bases; nucleotides not matched to a gene: 7. The CDR3 contains 15 residues. Germline-derived CDR1 and CDR2 are SGHRS and YFSETQ. CDR3 sequence (DNA): TGCGCCAGCAGCCCGCCGGCTAGCGGGACCGGGGAGCTGTTTTTT. Its protein is CASSPPASGTGELFF.

The chain couples TRBV5-4 to TRBJ2-1; TRBD2 matches at 10 bases. The CDR3 consists of 16 residues. The germline V gene has CDR1 SGHNT and CDR2 YYREEE (reference sequence). V lost 3 bases and J lost 4; bases outside the gene matches: 7. The DNA for the CDR3 is TGTGCCAGCAGCTCTCCTAGCGGGGGCCAGTACAATGAGCAGTTCTTC. Residues: CASSSPSGGQYNEQFF.

The gene calls are TRBV18 and TRBJ1-3; no reliable D call. This CDR3 has 16 amino acids. V was cut by 6 bases and J by 2 bases, with 17 bases left in between. In germline, CDR1 is KGHSH, CDR2 LQKENI. The CDR3 region is CASSPVDGLTGNTIYF. The DNA of the CDR3 is TGTGCCAGCTCCCCCGTAGATGGACTTACTGGAAACACCATATATTTT.

In its sample, this clone was seen once. The chain recombines TRBV21-1 with TRBJ2-7; no DNA check was done on the table's D call, TRBD2. TRBV21-1 is termed a pseudogene. This CDR3 comprises 14 residues. The CDR3 bases are TGTGCCAGCACGCGGGGGCAGGCCTCCTACGAGCAGTACTTC. Translated, it gives CASTRGQASYEQYF.

The V and J genes are TRBV28 and TRBJ1-2, with 7 bases matching TRBD1. Per germline, CDR1 MDHEN and CDR2 SYDVKM. The CDR3 loop spans 12 amino acids. J gave up 4 bases and V 6 bases, and 2 bases lay outside the gene matches. The CDR3 DNA follows: TGTGCCAGCAGCAGGGGGAGCTATGGCTACACCTTC. It yields the protein CASSRGSYGYTF.

V usage is TRBV29-1 and J usage is TRBJ1-1; D gene uncertain. Per germline, CDR1 SQVTM and CDR2 ANQGSEA. The V end lost 4 bases, the J end lost 12 bases, and 24 bases lay between the germline ends. This CDR3 is built from 14 residues. CDR3 region: CSVVKIGGPGSTFF. In nucleotides, the CDR3 is TGCAGCGTTGTTAAAATAGGCGGGCCGGGCTCAACTTTCTTT.

The chain carries TRBV7-2 and TRBJ2-3; D is undetermined. Trimming pared 5 bases from V and 4 bases from J, leaving 13 bases between. The CDR3 spans 14 residues. Germline CDR1 is SGHTA and CDR2 is FQGNSA. The CDR3 reads CASSRTIAADTQYF. The CDR3 bases are TGTGCCAGCAGCCGAACTATAGCAGCAGATACGCAGTATTTT.

J is TRBJ2-7 and V is TRBV5-4; D is unresolved. The CDR3 extends over 14 amino acids. Germline values: CDR1 SGHNT, CDR2 YYREEE (reference sequence). Trimming stripped 4 bases from V and 6 bases from J, with 17 bases between. The CDR3 reads CASSPSTTAGEQYF. Here the CDR3 DNA reads TGTGCCAGCAGCCCATCGACCACTGCAGGCGAGCAGTACTTC.